Shown below are 10 T cell receptor beta chains from a single sample sequenced in a study of cytomegalovirus exposure and HLA in healthy donors. This table comes from immunoSEQ multiplex PCR, and its TCRdb copy is limited to in-frame clones, with some not included. The sample records 65,000 or so clones, roughly 94% being singletons. The specimen was PBMCs. All receptors derive from a young man in good health and CMV-seropositive.

This clone was counted a few times. The chain couples TRBV27 to TRBJ2-5; 13 nucleotides match TRBD2. The CDR3 covers 17 residues. V lost 5 bases, J lost 7 bases, and 13 bases stayed unmatched. Germline CDR1 MNHEY, CDR2 SMNVEV (reference sequence). The CDR3 coding sequence is TGTGCCAGCAGTCCCACCACTAGCGGGAGGGCCACGGGGACCCAGTACTTC. This codes for CASSPTTSGRATGTQYF.

The chain has TRBV28 and TRBJ1-5, with a possible D match to TRBD1 (5 bases). V was shortened by 6 bases and J by 3 bases, with 15 bases between the two germline ends. CDR1 MDHEN and CDR2 SYDVKM come from the germline V gene. This CDR3 region has 15 residues. The CDR3, as DNA: TGTGCCAGCAGCCAGCCTAAGACAGACAATCAGCCCCAGCATTTT. This gives the protein CASSQPKTDNQPQHF. Based on the CDR3 plus reference TRBV28 and TRBJ1-5, the full variable domain is DVKVTQSSRYLVKRTGEKVFLECVQDMDHENMFWYRQDPGLGLRLIYFSYDVKMKEKGDIPEGYSVSREKKERFSLILESASTNQTSMYLCASSQPKTDNQPQHFGDGTRLSIL.

This chain connects TRBV28 to TRBJ2-2; D uncertain. CDR3 length: 14 residues. V was trimmed by 3 bases and J by 5 bases, leaving 10 bases between them. Germline V CDR1 and CDR2: MDHEN, SYDVKM. The CDR3 DNA sequence: TGTGCCAGCAGTTTGGGTGCAGGAACCGGGGAGCTGTTTTTT. It translates to CASSLGAGTGELFF.

This CDR3 reads CASSLLSSRNEQFF. In DNA form, the CDR3 reads TGCGCCAGCAGCTTATTATCTAGTCGCAATGAGCAGTTCTTC. The chain combines TRBV5-1 with TRBJ2-1; D is unresolved. The germline gives CDR1 SGHRS, CDR2 YFSETQ. Trimming stripped 2 bases from V and 6 bases from J, with 12 bases between. The CDR3 covers 14 residues.

The genes are TRBV29-1 and TRBJ1-2; 7 bases are a match to TRBD1. The CDR3 is made up of 13 amino acids. In germline, CDR1 is SQVTM, CDR2 ANQGSEA. The ends lost 1 base at V and 8 bases at J; junction bases unmatched: 7. The chain's CDR3 is CSVEGQGALGYTF. Here the CDR3 DNA reads TGCAGCGTTGAAGGACAGGGTGCCCTGGGCTACACCTTC.

The chain links TRBV4-3 to TRBJ2-3; the D gene is possibly TRBD2 (6 bases). The V gene's germline CDR1 is LGHNA and CDR2 YSLEER. The CDR3 is made up of 18 amino acids. V dropped 1 base and J dropped 4 bases, with 21 bases sitting between them. The DNA of the CDR3 is TGCGCCAGCAGCCAAGGGGGTGGGTTCGGGGGACTGCCAGATACGCAGTATTTT. Its translation is CASSQGGGFGGLPDTQYF.

This chain uses TRBV5-6 with TRBJ2-7; 7 bases are shared with TRBD2. V lost 5 bases to trimming and J lost 2 bases; unmatched junction nucleotides: 7. The CDR3 length is 14 residues. Germline-derived CDR1 and CDR2 are SGHDT and YYEEEE. In DNA, the CDR3 is TGTGCCAGCAGTTACCGGGGAGGGGCCTACGAGCAGTACTTC. As protein: CASSYRGGAYEQYF. The whole variable domain, filled in from reference TRBV5-6 and TRBJ2-7, reads DAGVTQSPTHLIKTRGQQVTLRCSPKSGHDTVSWYQQALGQGPQFIFQYYEEEERQRGNFPDRFSGHQFPNYSSELNVNALLLGDSALYLCASSYRGGAYEQYFGPGTRLTVT.

For the CDR3, the DNA is TGCGCCAGCAGCCGCGGCACCTATAGCGGGAGGAACGCAGATACGCAGTATTTT. It specifies CASSRGTYSGRNADTQYF. The chain carries TRBV5-1 and TRBJ2-3, with 10 bases lining up with TRBD2. Trimming cost V 4 bases and J 4 bases; bases outside gene matches: 15. The CDR3 runs 18 residues. The germline V gene has CDR1 SGHRS and CDR2 YFSETQ.

In its sample, this clone was seen once. The CDR3 sequence: CASSKDGVTDTQYF. Written as DNA, the CDR3 is TGTGCCAGCAGCAAAGACGGGGTTACAGATACGCAGTATTTT. This chain links TRBV21-1 with TRBJ2-3; the table's D gene call, TRBD2, was not cross checked with the DNA. TRBV21-1 is annotated as a pseudogene. The CDR3 is 14 residues long.

The chain recombines TRBV29-1 with TRBJ2-7; TRBD1 matches 11 bases. The CDR3 totals 15 residues. V lost 7 bases, J lost 7 bases, and 15 bases stayed unmatched. CDR1 and CDR2 from the germline V gene are SQVTM and ANQGSEA. The CDR3 DNA reads as TGCAGCGATGCTCCGGGACAGGGGGTATTCAATGAGCAGTACTTC. Translating it yields CSDAPGQGVFNEQYF.